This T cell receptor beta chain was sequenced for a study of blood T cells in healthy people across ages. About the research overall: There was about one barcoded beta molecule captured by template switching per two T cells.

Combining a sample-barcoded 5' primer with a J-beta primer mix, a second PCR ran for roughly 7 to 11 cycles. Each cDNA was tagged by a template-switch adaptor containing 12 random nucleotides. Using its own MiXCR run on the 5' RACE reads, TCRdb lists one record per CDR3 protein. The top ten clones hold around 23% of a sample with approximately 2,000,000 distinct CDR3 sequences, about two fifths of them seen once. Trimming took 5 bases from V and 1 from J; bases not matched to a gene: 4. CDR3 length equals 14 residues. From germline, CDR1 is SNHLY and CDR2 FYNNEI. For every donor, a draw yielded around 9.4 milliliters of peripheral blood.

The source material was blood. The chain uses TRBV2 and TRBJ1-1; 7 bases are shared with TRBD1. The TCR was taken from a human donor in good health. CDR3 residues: CASSWGQRNTEAFF. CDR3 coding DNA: TGTGCCAGCAGTTGGGGACAGAGGAACACTGAAGCTTTCTTT. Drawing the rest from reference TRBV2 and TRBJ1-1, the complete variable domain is EPEVTQTPSHQVTQMGQEVILRCVPISNHLYFYWYRQILGQKVEFLVSFYNNEISEKSEIFDDQFSVERPDGSNFTLKIRSTKLEDSAMYFCASSWGQRNTEAFFGQGTRLTVV.